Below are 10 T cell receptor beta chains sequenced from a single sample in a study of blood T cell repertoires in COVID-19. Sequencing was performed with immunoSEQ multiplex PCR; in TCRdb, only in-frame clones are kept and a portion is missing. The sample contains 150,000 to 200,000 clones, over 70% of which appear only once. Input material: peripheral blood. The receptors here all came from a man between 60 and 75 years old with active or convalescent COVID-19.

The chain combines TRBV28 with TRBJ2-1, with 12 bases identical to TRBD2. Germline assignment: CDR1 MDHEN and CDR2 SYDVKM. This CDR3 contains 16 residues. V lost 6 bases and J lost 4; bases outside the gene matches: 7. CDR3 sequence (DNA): TGTGCCAGCAGCCGTCTAGCGGGAGGGGTATACAATGAGCAGTTCTTC. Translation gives CASSRLAGGVYNEQFF. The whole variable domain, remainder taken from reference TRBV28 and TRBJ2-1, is DVKVTQSSRYLVKRTGEKVFLECVQDMDHENMFWYRQDPGLGLRLIYFSYDVKMKEKGDIPEGYSVSREKKERFSLILESASTNQTSMYLCASSRLAGGVYNEQFFGPGTRLTVL.

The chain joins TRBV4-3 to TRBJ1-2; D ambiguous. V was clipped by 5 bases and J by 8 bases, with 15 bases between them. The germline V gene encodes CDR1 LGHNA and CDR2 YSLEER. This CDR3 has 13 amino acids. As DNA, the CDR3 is TGCGCCAGCAGCAGGAATGGACTCGTGGGCTACACCTTC. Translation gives CASSRNGLVGYTF.

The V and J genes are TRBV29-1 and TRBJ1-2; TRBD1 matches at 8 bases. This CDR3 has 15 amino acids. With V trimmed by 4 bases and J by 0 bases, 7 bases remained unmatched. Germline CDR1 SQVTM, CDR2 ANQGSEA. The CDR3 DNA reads TGCAGCGTTGGATGGGGGACAGGCCCTAACTATGGCTACACCTTC. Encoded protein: CSVGWGTGPNYGYTF.

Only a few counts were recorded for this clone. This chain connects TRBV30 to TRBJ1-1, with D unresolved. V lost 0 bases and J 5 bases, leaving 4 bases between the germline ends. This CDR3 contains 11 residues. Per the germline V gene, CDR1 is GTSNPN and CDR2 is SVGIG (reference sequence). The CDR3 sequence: CAWSVSTEAFF. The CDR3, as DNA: TGTGCCTGGAGTGTTAGTACTGAAGCTTTCTTT.

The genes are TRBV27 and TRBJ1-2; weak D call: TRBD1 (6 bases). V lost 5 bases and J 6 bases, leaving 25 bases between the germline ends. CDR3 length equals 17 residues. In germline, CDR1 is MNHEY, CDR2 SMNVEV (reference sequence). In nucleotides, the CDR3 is TGTGCCAGCAGTGGCCGGGACAAGGGATATAGAAGAAATGGCTACACCTTC. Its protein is CASSGRDKGYRRNGYTF.

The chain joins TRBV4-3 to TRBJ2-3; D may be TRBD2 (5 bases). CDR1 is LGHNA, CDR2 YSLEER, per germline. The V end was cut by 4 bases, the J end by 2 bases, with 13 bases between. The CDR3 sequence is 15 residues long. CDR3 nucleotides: TGCGCCAGCAGCCTTTCCGGGATCTCCACAGATACGCAGTATTTT. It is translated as CASSLSGISTDTQYF.

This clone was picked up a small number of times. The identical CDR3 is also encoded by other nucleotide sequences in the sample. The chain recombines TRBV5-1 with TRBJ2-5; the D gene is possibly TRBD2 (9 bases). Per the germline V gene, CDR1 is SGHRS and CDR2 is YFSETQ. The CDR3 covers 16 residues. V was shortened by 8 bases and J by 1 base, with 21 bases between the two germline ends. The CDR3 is CASTGGRGGAQETQYF. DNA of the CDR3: TGCGCCAGTACAGGGGGGCGCGGGGGGGCCCAAGAGACCCAGTACTTC.

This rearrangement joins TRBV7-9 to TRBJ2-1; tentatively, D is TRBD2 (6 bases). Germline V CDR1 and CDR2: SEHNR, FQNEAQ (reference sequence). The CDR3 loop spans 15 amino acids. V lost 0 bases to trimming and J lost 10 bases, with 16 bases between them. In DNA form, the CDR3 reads TGTGCCAGCAGCTTAGCCGGAGGGCTCTTGAGAGAGCAGTTCTTC. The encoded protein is CASSLAGGLLREQFF.

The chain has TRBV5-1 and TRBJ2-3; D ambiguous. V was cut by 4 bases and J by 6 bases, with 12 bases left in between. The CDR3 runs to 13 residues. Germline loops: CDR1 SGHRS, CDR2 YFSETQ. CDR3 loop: CASSLALGDTQYF. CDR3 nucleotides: TGCGCCAGCAGCCTCGCCCTCGGGGATACGCAGTATTTT. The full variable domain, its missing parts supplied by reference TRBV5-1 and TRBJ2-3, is KAGVTQTPRYLIKTRGQQVTLSCSPISGHRSVSWYQQTPGQGLQFLFEYFSETQRNKGNFPGRFSGRQFSNSRSEMNVSTLELGDSALYLCASSLALGDTQYFGPGTRLTVL.

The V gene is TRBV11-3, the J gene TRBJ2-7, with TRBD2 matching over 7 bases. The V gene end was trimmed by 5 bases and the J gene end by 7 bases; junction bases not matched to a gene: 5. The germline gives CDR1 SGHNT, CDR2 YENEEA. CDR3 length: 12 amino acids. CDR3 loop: CASSPPGGEQYF. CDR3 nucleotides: TGTGCCAGCAGCCCGCCGGGGGGAGAGCAGTACTTC.